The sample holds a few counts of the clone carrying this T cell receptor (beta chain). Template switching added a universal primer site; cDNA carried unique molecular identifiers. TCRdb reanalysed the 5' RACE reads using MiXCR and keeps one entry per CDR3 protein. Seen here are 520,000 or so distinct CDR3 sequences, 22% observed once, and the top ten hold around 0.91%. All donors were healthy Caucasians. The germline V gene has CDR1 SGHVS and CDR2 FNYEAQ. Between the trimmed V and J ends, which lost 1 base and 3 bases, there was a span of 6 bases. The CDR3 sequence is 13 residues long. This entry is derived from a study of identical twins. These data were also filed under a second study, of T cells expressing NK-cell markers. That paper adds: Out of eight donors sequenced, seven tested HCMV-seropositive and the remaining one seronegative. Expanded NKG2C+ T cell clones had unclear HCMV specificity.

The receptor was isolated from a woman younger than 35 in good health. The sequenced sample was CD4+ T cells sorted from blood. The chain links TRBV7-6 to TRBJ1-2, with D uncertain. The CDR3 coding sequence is TGTGCCAGCAGCTTAGTAAAGGACTATGGCTACACCTTC. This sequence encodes CASSLVKDYGYTF.